This T cell receptor (beta chain) was identified in a study of OX40 agonist ivuxolimab in advanced cancers. The CDR3 contains 17 residues. V lost 5 bases and J lost 0; bases outside the gene matches: 8. In germline, CDR1 is MDHEN, CDR2 SYDVKM. Some clones are missing from TCRdb's copy, which holds only in-frame ones; the method was immunoSEQ multiplex PCR. The sample has around 110,000 clones, about 94% seen once. The TCR was taken from an adult with an advanced solid tumor such as melanoma, head and neck, liver or kidney cancer. The rearrangement uses TRBV28 and TRBJ2-3, with TRBD2 matching 10 bases. Sequencing used CD4+ or CD8+ T cells sorted from blood, obtained in a trial of the OX40 agonist ivuxolimab. The CDR3 DNA reads TGTGCCAGCAGTGCCCCCCGAGCGGGAGGGAGCACAGATACGCAGTATTTT. Amino acids: CASSAPRAGGSTDTQYF.